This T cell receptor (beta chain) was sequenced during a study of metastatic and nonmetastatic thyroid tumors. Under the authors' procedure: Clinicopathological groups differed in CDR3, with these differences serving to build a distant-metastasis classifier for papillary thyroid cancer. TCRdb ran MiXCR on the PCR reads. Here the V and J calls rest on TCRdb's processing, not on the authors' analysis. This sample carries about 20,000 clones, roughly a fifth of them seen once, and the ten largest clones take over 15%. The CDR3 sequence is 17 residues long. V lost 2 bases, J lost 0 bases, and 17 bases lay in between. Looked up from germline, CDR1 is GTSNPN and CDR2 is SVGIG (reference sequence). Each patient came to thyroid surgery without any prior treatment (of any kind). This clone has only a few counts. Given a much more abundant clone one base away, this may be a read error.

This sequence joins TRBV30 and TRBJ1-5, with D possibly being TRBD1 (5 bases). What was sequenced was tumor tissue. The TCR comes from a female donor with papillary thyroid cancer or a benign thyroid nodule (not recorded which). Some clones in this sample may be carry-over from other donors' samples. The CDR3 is CAWSSGAGHNSNQPQHF. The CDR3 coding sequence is TGTGCCTGGAGTTCCGGGGCCGGACACAATAGCAATCAGCCCCAGCATTTT.